This T cell receptor beta chain was recorded in a study of blood T cells in healthy people across ages. The second PCR ran roughly 6 to 12 cycles with a sample-barcoded 5' primer and J-beta primers. TCRdb processed the 5' RACE reads anew with MiXCR; each CDR3 protein has one entry. Of nearly 800,000 distinct CDR3 sequences listed, more than 55% were seen once; the top ten hold roughly 25%. The germline V gene encodes CDR1 SEHNR and CDR2 FQNEAQ (reference sequence). The CDR3 totals 15 residues. Notes on this clonotype: One end of the junction fails to match germline, which may point to a read error.

The TCR comes from a man in his forties or fifties in good health. This chain connects TRBV7-9 to TRBJ2-7, with D perhaps matching TRBD2 (5 bases). The sample was blood. The CDR3 here is CANSLEGIRSYEQYF. In DNA, the CDR3 is TGTGCCAACAGCTTAGAGGGAATTCGGTCCTACGAGCAGTACTTC.